The clone carrying this TCR beta chain was observed a few times. Its antigen is undetermined. The germline CDR1 and CDR2 sequences are SGHDN and FVKESK. The CDR3 length is 15 residues. Trimming cost V 0 bases and J 4 bases; bases outside gene matches: 4. Investigators reverse transcribed all isolated RNA, so they sequenced expressed TCRB transcripts. This table comes from immunoSEQ multiplex PCR, and its TCRdb copy is limited to in-frame clones, with some not included. The sample contains about 180,000 clones, roughly 8% of which appear only once. The entry originates in a study of beta chain features in type 1 diabetes. Study results and caveats: There was a moderate but significant shortening of TCRB CDR3s in all four CD4+ subsets of Type 1 diabetes patients. A potential PCR bias toward shorter templates would be equal in patient and control samples.

The chain recombines TRBV14 with TRBJ2-7; 9 bases fit TRBD2. This TCR came from a woman between 40 and 50 years old with type 1 diabetes. Sample: central memory CD4+ T cells from blood. CDR3 sequence reads: CASSQEGLAWYEQYF. DNA of the CDR3: TGTGCCAGCAGCCAAGAAGGACTAGCGTGGTACGAGCAGTACTTC.